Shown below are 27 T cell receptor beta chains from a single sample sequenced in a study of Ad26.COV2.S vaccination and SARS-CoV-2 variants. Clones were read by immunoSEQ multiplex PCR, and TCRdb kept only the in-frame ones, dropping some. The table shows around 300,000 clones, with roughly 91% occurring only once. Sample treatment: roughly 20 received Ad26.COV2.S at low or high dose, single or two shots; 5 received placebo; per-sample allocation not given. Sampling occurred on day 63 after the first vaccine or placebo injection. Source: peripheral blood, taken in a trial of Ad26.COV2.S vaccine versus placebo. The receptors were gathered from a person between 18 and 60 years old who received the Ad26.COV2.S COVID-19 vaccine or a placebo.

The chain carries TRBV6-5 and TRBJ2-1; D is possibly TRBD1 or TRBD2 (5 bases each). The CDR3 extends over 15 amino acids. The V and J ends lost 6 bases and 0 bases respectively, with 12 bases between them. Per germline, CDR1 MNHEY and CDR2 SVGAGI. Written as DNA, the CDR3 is TGTGCCAGCAGGGTCGACAGCGGCTCCTACAATGAGCAGTTCTTC. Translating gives CASRVDSGSYNEQFF.

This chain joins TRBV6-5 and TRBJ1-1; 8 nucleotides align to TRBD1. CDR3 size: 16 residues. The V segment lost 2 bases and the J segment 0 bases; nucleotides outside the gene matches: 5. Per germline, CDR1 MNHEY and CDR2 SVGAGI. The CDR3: CASSYDRGSMNTEAFF. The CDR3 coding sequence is TGTGCCAGCAGTTACGACAGGGGCTCCATGAACACTGAAGCTTTCTTT.

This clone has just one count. The CDR3, as DNA: TGTGCCATCAGTGCCATGGGGGCTAGCGGGACGGATACGCAGTATTTT. Protein sequence: CAISAMGASGTDTQYF. J is TRBJ2-3 and V is TRBV10-3, with 9 bases fitting TRBD2. The V gene's germline CDR1 is ENHRY and CDR2 SYGVKD. This CDR3 is built from 16 residues. Trimming at V came to 4 bases and at J to 6 bases, leaving 11 bases not matched to a gene.

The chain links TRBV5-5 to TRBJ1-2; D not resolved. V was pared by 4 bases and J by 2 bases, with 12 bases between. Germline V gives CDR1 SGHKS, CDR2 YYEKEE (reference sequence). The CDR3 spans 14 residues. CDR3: CASSLSEANYGYTF. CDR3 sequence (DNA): TGTGCCAGCAGCCTCAGCGAAGCCAACTATGGCTACACCTTC.

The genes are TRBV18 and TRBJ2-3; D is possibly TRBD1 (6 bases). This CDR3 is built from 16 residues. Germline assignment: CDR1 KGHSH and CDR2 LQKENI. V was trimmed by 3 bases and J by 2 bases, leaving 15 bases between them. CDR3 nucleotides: TGTGCCAGCTCACCGTCGGGACACTCTTTCACAGATACGCAGTATTTT. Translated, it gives CASSPSGHSFTDTQYF. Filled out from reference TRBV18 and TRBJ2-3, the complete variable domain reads NAGVMQNPRHLVRRRGQEARLRCSPMKGHSHVYWYRQLPEEGLKFMVYLQKENIIDESGMPKERFSAEFPKEGPSILRIQQVVRGDSAAYFCASSPSGHSFTDTQYFGPGTRLTVL.

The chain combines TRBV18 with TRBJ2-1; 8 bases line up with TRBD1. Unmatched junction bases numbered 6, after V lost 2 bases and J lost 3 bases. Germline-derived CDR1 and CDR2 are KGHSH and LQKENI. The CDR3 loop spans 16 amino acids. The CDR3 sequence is CASSPRQGSSYNEQFF. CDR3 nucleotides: TGTGCCAGCTCACCAAGACAGGGGAGCAGCTACAATGAGCAGTTCTTC.

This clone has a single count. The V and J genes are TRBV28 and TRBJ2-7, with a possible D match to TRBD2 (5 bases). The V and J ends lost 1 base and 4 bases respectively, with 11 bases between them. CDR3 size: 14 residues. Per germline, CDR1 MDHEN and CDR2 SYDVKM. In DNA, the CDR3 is TGTGCCAGCAGTTTATTTCGCGGGCGATACGAGCAGTACTTC. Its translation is CASSLFRGRYEQYF.

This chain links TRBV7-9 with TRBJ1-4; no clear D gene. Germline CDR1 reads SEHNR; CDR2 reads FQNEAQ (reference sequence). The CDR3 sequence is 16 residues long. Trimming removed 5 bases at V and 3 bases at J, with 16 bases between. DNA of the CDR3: TGTGCCAGCAGCACCTATATCGTTGAGTCTAATGAAAAACTGTTTTTT. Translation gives CASSTYIVESNEKLFF. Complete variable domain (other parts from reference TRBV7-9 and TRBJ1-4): DTGVSQNPRHKITKRGQNVTFRCDPISEHNRLYWYRQTLGQGPEFLTYFQNEAQLEKSRLLSDRFSAERPKGSFSTLEIQRTEQGDSAMYLCASSTYIVESNEKLFFGSGTQLSVL.

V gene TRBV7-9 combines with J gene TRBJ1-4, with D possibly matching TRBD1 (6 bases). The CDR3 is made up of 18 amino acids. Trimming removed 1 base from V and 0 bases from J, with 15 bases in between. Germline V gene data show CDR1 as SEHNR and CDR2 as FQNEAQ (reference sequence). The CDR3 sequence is CASSLEGTIGTTNEKLFF. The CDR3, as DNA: TGTGCCAGCAGCTTAGAAGGGACAATCGGGACAACTAATGAAAAACTGTTTTTT.

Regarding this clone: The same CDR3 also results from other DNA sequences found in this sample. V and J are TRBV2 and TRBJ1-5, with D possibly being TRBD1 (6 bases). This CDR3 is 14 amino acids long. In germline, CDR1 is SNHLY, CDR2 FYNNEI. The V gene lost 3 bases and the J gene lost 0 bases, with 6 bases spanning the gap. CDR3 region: CASSDRGSNQPQHF. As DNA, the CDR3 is TGTGCCAGCAGTGACAGGGGTAGCAATCAGCCCCAGCATTTT.

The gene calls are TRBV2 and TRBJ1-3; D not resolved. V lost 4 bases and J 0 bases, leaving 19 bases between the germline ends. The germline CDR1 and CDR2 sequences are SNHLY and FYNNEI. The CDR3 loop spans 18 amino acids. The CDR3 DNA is TGTGCCAGCAGTGCCGGGAAGCCTGCCTTCGTCTCTGGAAACACCATATATTTT. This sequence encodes CASSAGKPAFVSGNTIYF.

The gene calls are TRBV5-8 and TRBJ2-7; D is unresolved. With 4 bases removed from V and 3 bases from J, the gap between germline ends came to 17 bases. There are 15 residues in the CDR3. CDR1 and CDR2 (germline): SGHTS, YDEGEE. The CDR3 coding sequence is TGTGCCAGCAGCCCCTATACTTACAAGAACTACGAGCAGTACTTC. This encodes CASSPYTYKNYEQYF.

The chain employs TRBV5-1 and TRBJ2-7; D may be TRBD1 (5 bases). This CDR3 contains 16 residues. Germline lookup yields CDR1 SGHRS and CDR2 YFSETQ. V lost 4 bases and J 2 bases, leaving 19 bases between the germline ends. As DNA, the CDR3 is TGCGCCAGCAGCCCAGCAGGGCCATCACATCCCTACGAGCAGTACTTC. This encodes CASSPAGPSHPYEQYF.

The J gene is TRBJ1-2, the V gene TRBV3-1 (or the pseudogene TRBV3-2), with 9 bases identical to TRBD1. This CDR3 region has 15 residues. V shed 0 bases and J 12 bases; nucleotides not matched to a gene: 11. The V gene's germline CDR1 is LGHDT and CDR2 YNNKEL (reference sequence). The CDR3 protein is CASSQDYRGHRGNTF. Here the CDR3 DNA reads TGTGCCAGCAGCCAAGATTACAGGGGGCACCGGGGCAACACCTTC.

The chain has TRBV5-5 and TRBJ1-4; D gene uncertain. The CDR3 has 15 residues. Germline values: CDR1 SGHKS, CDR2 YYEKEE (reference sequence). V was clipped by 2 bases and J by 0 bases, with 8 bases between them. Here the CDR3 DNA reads TGTGCCAGCAGCTTTGCGGGAGCAACTAATGAAAAACTGTTTTTT. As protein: CASSFAGATNEKLFF.

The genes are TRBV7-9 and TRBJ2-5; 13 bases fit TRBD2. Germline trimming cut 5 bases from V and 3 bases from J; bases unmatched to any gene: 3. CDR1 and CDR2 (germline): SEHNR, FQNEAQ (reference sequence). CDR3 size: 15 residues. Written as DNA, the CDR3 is TGTGCCAGCAGCGTCGGACTAGCGGGAGAAGAGACCCAGTACTTC. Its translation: CASSVGLAGEETQYF.

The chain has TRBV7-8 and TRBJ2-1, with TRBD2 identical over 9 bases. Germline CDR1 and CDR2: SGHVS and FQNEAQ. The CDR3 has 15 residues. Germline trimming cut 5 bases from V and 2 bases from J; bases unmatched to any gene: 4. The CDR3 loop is CASSLLAGPYNEQFF. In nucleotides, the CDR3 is TGTGCCAGCAGCCTCCTAGCGGGACCCTACAATGAGCAGTTCTTC. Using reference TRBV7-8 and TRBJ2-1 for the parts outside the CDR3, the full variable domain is GAGVSQSPRYKVAKRGQDVALRCDPISGHVSLFWYQQALGQGPEFLTYFQNEAQLDKSGLPSDRFFAERPEGSVSTLKIQRTQQEDSAVYLCASSLLAGPYNEQFFGPGTRLTVL.

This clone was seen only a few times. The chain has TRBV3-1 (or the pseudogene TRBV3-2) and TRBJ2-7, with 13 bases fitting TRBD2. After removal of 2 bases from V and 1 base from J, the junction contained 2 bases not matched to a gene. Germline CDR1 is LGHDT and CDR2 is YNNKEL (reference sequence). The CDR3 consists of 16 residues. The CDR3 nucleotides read TGTGCCAGCAGCCAAAGGACTAGCGGGAGATCCTACGAGCAGTACTTC. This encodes CASSQRTSGRSYEQYF.

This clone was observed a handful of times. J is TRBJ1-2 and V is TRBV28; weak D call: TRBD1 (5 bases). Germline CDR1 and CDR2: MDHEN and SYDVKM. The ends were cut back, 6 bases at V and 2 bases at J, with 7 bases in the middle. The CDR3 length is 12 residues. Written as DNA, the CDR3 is TGTGCCAGCAGCGACAGAAACTATGGCTACACCTTC. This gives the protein CASSDRNYGYTF.

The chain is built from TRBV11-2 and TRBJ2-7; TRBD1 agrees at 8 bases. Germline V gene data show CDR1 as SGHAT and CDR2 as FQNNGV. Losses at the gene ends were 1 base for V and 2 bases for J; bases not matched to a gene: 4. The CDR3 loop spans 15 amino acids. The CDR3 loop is CASSLGHRGTYEQYF. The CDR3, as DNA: TGTGCCAGCAGCTTAGGGCACAGGGGGACCTACGAGCAGTACTTC.

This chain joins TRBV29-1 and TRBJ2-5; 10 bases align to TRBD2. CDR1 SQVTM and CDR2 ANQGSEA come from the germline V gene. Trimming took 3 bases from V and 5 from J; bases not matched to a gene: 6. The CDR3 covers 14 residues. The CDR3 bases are TGCAGCGTTGAGGATAGCGGGGGGTCGGAGACCCAGTACTTC. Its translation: CSVEDSGGSETQYF.

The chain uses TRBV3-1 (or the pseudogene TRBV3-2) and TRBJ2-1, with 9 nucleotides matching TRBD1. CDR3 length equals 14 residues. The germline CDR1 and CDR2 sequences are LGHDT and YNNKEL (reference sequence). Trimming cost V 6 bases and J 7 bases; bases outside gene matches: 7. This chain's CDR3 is CASRQQGAKNEQFF. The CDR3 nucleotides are TGTGCCAGCAGACAACAGGGGGCTAAGAATGAGCAGTTCTTC.

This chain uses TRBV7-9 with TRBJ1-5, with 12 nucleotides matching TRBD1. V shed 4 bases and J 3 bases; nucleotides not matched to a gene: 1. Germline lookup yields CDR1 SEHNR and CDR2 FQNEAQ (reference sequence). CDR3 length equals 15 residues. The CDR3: CASSSGQGANQPQHF. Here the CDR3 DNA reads TGTGCCAGCAGCTCGGGACAGGGGGCCAATCAGCCCCAGCATTTT.

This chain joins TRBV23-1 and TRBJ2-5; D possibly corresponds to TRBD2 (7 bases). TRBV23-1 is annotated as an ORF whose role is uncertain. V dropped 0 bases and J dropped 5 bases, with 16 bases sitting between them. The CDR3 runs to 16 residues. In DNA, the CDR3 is TGCGCCAGCAGTCAATCAGCAGGGGAGGGTGGGGAGACCCAGTACTTC. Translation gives CASSQSAGEGGETQYF.

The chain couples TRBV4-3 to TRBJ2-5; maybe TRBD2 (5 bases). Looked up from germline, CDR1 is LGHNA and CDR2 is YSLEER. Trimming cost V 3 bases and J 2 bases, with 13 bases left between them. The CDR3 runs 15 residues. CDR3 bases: TGCGCCAGCAGCCAGGCGCGGACGGGGCAAGAGACCCAGTACTTC. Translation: CASSQARTGQETQYF.

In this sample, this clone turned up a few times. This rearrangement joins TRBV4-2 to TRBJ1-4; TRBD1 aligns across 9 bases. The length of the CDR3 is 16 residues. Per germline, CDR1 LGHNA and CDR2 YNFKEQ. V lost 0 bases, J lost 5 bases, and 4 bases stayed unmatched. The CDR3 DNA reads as TGTGCCAGCAGCCAAGATCCCGGACAGGGGAATGAAAAACTGTTTTTT. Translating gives CASSQDPGQGNEKLFF.

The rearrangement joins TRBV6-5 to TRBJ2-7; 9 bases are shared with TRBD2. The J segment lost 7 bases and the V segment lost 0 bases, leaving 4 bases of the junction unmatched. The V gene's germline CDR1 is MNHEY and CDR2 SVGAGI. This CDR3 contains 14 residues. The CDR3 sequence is CASSYSGLAREQYF. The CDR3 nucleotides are TGTGCCAGCAGTTACTCCGGACTAGCGAGGGAGCAGTACTTC.